Following are 27 T cell receptor beta chains from one sample sequenced in a study of regulatory T cells in long-lasting Graves disease. Construction of TCR beta libraries relied on iRepertoire HTBI primers and on Arm-PCR targeting CDR3 regions. TCRdb processed the multiplex PCR reads anew with MiXCR; each CDR3 protein has one entry. The sample lists 250,000 to 300,000 distinct CDR3 sequences; about 18% were seen once. Time point in this sample: newly diagnosed GD, antithyroid drugs for less than 3 months. Extracted RNA from PBMCs served as the source of the TCR library. In addition, the sample was reused for a study of T cells in Graves' hyperthyroidism and ophthalmopathy.

The sequences come from peripheral blood mononuclear cells (PBMCs), collected at new diagnosis, from a patient treated with antithyroid drugs. These receptors all stem from a young woman with Graves disease.

This clonotype was seen many times. This sequence joins TRBV7-2 and TRBJ1-2; D unclear. Germline CDR1 is SGHTA and CDR2 is FQGNSA. CDR3 length: 14 residues. Trimming cost V 5 bases and J 6 bases, with 16 bases left between them. CDR3 DNA sequence: TGTGCCAGCAGCCCACGTGAGGGCTCGAATGGCTACACCTTC. It encodes CASSPREGSNGYTF.

This clonotype has ten or more counts. The gene calls are TRBV7-6 and TRBJ1-4, with D possibly matching TRBD1 (6 bases). The V gene's germline CDR1 is SGHVS and CDR2 FNYEAQ. Trimming shortened V by 5 bases and J by 7 bases, and 20 bases separated the two germline ends. CDR3 length: 16 amino acids. This chain's CDR3 is CASSLSWGLRGEKLFF. In DNA form, the CDR3 reads TGTGCCAGCAGCCTCAGTTGGGGGCTAAGAGGTGAAAAACTGTTTTTT. The whole variable domain, filled in from reference TRBV7-6 and TRBJ1-4, reads GAGVSQSPRYKVTKRGQDVALRCDPISGHVSLYWYRQALGQGPEFLTYFNYEAQQDKSGLPNDRFSAERPEGSISTLTIQRTEQRDSAMYRCASSLSWGLRGEKLFFGSGTQLSVL.

This clonotype came up many times. The chain is built from TRBV15 and TRBJ2-3; TRBD2 matches 8 bases. CDR3 length: 14 residues. CDR1 and CDR2 from the germline V gene are LNHNV and YYDKDF (reference sequence). The V and J ends lost 3 bases and 6 bases, in that order; junction bases with no gene match: 5. CDR3 residues: CATSSGGAADTQYF. CDR3 bases: TGTGCCACCAGCAGCGGGGGGGCTGCCGATACGCAGTATTTT.

The gene calls are TRBV11-2 and TRBJ1-5; 7 bases match TRBD1. The CDR3 spans 15 residues. Germline-derived CDR1 and CDR2 are SGHAT and FQNNGV. V dropped 6 bases and J dropped 0; count of bases not matched to a gene: 5. CDR3 DNA: TGTGCCAGCAGTACCGGGACAGCTAGCAATCAGCCCCAGCATTTT. Translated: CASSTGTASNQPQHF.

This clonotype was seen ten or more times. V is TRBV29-1 and J is TRBJ1-1, with D possibly matching TRBD1 (5 bases). The CDR3 has 13 amino acids. V dropped 7 bases and J dropped 2 bases, with 14 bases sitting between them. Per the germline V gene, CDR1 is SQVTM and CDR2 is ANQGSEA. The CDR3 loop is CSAGTEVNTEAFF. In DNA, the CDR3 is TGCAGCGCTGGGACTGAAGTAAACACTGAAGCTTTCTTT.

Notes on this clonotype: This may be a read error, as it is one base from a much larger clone. The conserved phenylalanine or tryptophan normally closing the CDR3 is absent here, so this likely arose from a read error. The chain is built from TRBV5-1 and TRBJ1-2; 9 bases align to TRBD1. This CDR3 comprises 15 residues. The trim removed 2 bases at V and 5 bases at J, leaving 7 bases unmatched. Germline-derived CDR1 and CDR2 are SGHRS and YFSETQ. The CDR3 region is CASSFGTGNGYGYTS. CDR3 in DNA: TGCGCCAGCAGCTTTGGGACAGGGAACGGTTATGGCTACACCTCC.

This clonotype has a count of ten or more. The chain has TRBV7-9 and TRBJ2-7; weak D call: TRBD1 (6 bases). Trimming stripped 5 bases from V and 6 bases from J, with 17 bases between. CDR1 and CDR2 from the germline V gene are SEHNR and FQNEAQ (reference sequence). CDR3 length equals 14 residues. The CDR3 sequence: CASSPGTTGSEQYF. The CDR3 DNA reads as TGTGCCAGCAGCCCCGGAACCACAGGGAGCGAGCAGTACTTC.

The sample holds many counts of this clonotype. V gene TRBV5-1 combines with J gene TRBJ2-1; D gene uncertain. There are 11 residues in the CDR3. V lost 4 bases and J 16 bases, leaving 15 bases between the germline ends. Germline values: CDR1 SGHRS, CDR2 YFSETQ. The CDR3 reads CASSAPGPLFF. The CDR3 region has the DNA TGCGCCAGCAGCGCACCAGGACCCCTATTCTTC. The variable domain in full, completed from reference TRBV5-1 and TRBJ2-1, reads KAGVTQTPRYLIKTRGQQVTLSCSPISGHRSVSWYQQTPGQGLQFLFEYFSETQRNKGNFPGRFSGRQFSNSRSEMNVSTLELGDSALYLCASSAPGPLFFGPGTRLTVL.

This clonotype showed up many times. The chain recombines TRBV9 with TRBJ1-2, with D unresolved. CDR1 is SGDLS and CDR2 is YYNGEE in the germline V gene. The CDR3 is 16 residues long. Trimming shortened V by 4 bases and J by 3 bases, and 19 bases separated the two germline ends. The CDR3 DNA follows: TGTGCCAGCAGCTCAGCAGCCAGGAGGAGGGACTATGGCTACACCTTC. Protein: CASSSAARRRDYGYTF.

The rearrangement uses TRBV27 and TRBJ2-7; 8 bases agree with TRBD1. CDR1 MNHEY and CDR2 SMNVEV come from the germline V gene (reference sequence). The CDR3 has 12 amino acids. Losses at the gene ends were 5 bases for V and 7 bases for J; bases not matched to a gene: 4. In DNA, the CDR3 is TGTGCCAGCAGTCCGGACAGGGTAGAGCAGTACTTC. It codes for CASSPDRVEQYF.

This clonotype was detected many times. The chain recombines TRBV20-1 with TRBJ1-5; 7 bases are a match to TRBD1. CDR1 is DFQATT, CDR2 SNEGSKA, per germline (reference sequence). The CDR3 sequence is 15 residues long. Trimming removed 5 bases from V and 5 bases from J; junction bases left unmatched: 12. The CDR3 loop reads CSASLGQIADQPQHF. Written as DNA, the CDR3 is TGCAGTGCTTCATTGGGACAGATCGCCGATCAGCCCCAGCATTTT.

There are a few counts of this clonotype. V and J are TRBV15 and TRBJ2-2; 10 positions match TRBD1. V trimming: 3 bases; J trimming: 7 bases; junction bases outside the gene matches: 8. The CDR3 loop spans 16 amino acids. Germline CDR1 reads LNHNV; CDR2 reads YYDKDF (reference sequence). CDR3 sequence: CATSRDRDRGVGELFF. The DNA for the CDR3 is TGTGCCACCAGCAGGGACCGGGACAGGGGAGTCGGGGAGCTGTTTTTT.

This clonotype was recorded a few times. This CDR3 reads CATSRDRQGNNQPQHF. CDR3 DNA sequence: TGTGCCACCAGCAGAGATCGACAGGGGAACAATCAGCCCCAGCATTTT. The chain joins TRBV15 to TRBJ1-5; the match to TRBD1 covers 8 bases. This CDR3 has 16 amino acids. CDR1 LNHNV and CDR2 YYDKDF come from the germline V gene (reference sequence). The V gene end was trimmed by 0 bases and the J gene end by 3 bases; junction bases not matched to a gene: 4.

This rearrangement joins TRBV4-1 to TRBJ1-6; 10 bases align to TRBD1. The CDR3 runs to 17 residues. The junction had 4 bases not matched to a gene; V was cut back by 4 bases and J by 1 base. Per the germline V gene, CDR1 is MGHRA and CDR2 is YSYEKL. CDR3 in amino acids: CASSPGTGASYNSPLHF. In DNA, the CDR3 is TGCGCCAGCAGCCCCGGGACAGGGGCGTCCTATAATTCACCCCTCCACTTT.

By its share, this clonotype is medium-sized. This rearrangement joins TRBV6-1 to TRBJ1-1; D gene unclear. V lost 6 bases and J lost 7, with 18 bases in between. The CDR3 consists of 14 residues. Per germline, CDR1 MNHNS and CDR2 SASEGT. The CDR3 protein is CASRTLGREGEAFF. The DNA of the CDR3 is TGTGCCAGCAGAACGCTAGGACGTGAAGGTGAAGCTTTCTTT.

There are many counts of this clonotype. V and J are TRBV4-1 and TRBJ2-7, with D tentatively TRBD1 or TRBD2 (5 bases each). CDR3 length: 14 residues. V dropped 4 bases and J dropped 1 base, with 11 bases sitting between them. From germline, CDR1 is MGHRA and CDR2 YSYEKL. CDR3 sequence: CASSLRDASYEQYF. In DNA form, the CDR3 reads TGCGCCAGCAGCCTCCGGGACGCATCCTACGAGCAGTACTTC.

This clonotype was recorded at least ten times. The rearrangement joins TRBV5-1 to TRBJ2-3, with 7 bases matching TRBD1. The germline V gene encodes CDR1 SGHRS and CDR2 YFSETQ. V gave up 3 bases and J gave up 0 bases; unmatched junction bases: 7. This CDR3 is built from 16 residues. The CDR3 region has the DNA TGCGCCAGCAGCTCAGGGACAGACCCTAGCACAGATACGCAGTATTTT. This translates into CASSSGTDPSTDTQYF.

Many counts were recorded for this clonotype. The chain is built from TRBV18 and TRBJ2-2; no clear D. V lost 1 base to trimming and J lost 1 base, with 10 bases between them. CDR3 length: 16 residues. Germline values: CDR1 KGHSH, CDR2 LQKENI. The CDR3 DNA is TGTGCCAGCTCACCACTGGGCACAGAGAACACCGGGGAGCTGTTTTTT. It specifies CASSPLGTENTGELFF.

The sample holds many counts of this clonotype. The chain uses TRBV15 and TRBJ2-3; D possibly corresponds to TRBD1 (6 bases). Germline values: CDR1 LNHNV, CDR2 YYDKDF (reference sequence). There are 16 residues in the CDR3. Trimming stripped 4 bases from V and 2 bases from J, with 16 bases between. CDR3 region: CATSIGGLANTDTQYF. CDR3 sequence (DNA): TGTGCCACCAGCATTGGGGGCCTCGCGAACACAGATACGCAGTATTTT. The variable domain in full, with the rest retrieved from reference TRBV15 and TRBJ2-3, is DAMVIQNPRYQVTQFGKPVTLSCSQTLNHNVMYWYQQKSSQAPKLLFHYYDKDFNNEADTPDNFQSRRPNTSFCFLDIRSPGLGDTAMYLCATSIGGLANTDTQYFGPGTRLTVL.

There are a few counts of this clonotype. This rearrangement joins TRBV6-2 or TRBV6-3 to TRBJ1-5; possibly TRBD1 for D (5 bases). The CDR3 covers 13 residues. The germline V gene encodes CDR1 MNHEY and CDR2 SVGEGT. The V end lost 6 bases, the J end lost 5 bases, and 11 bases lay between the germline ends. DNA for the CDR3: TGTGCCAGCAGCGTAGGGGACTATCAGCCCCAGCATTTT. It yields the protein CASSVGDYQPQHF.

In this sample, this clonotype turned up many times. The chain is built from TRBV4-1 and TRBJ1-1; unclear D gene. Per germline, CDR1 MGHRA and CDR2 YSYEKL. The CDR3 is made up of 15 amino acids. V dropped 2 bases and J dropped 2 bases, with 12 bases sitting between them. The CDR3 DNA is TGCGCCAGCAGCCAATTCCACACCCTAAACACTGAAGCTTTCTTT. The encoded protein is CASSQFHTLNTEAFF.

The table lists this clonotype with a few counts. A read error is possible here, since a much larger clone lies one base away. The chain couples TRBV7-9 to TRBJ2-7; TRBD1 is a possible D gene (6 bases). The length of the CDR3 is 13 residues. Germline loops: CDR1 SEHNR, CDR2 FQNEAQ (reference sequence). V was clipped by 6 bases and J by 0 bases, with 9 bases between them. The CDR3 spells CASSWDTSYEQYF. The CDR3 bases are TGTGCCAGCAGTTGGGACACCTCCTACGAGCAGTACTTC.

This clonotype was recorded many times. The chain links TRBV11-2 to TRBJ2-1; perhaps TRBD2 as D (6 bases). Germline V lookup: CDR1 SGHAT, CDR2 FQNNGV. V lost 5 bases and J lost 8, with 19 bases in between. This CDR3 is built from 15 residues. Written as DNA, the CDR3 is TGTGCCAGCAGCCCCGGGAGCCGGCGTGAGGATGAGCAGTTCTTC. Its translation is CASSPGSRREDEQFF.

The chain is built from TRBV27 and TRBJ2-1; possibly TRBD1 or TRBD2 for D (5 bases each). The CDR3 sequence is 11 residues long. The V end lost 10 bases, the J end lost 12 bases, and 16 bases lay between the germline ends. The germline V gene has CDR1 MNHEY and CDR2 SMNVEV (reference sequence). This CDR3 reads CATIRGRVQFF. CDR3 nucleotides: TGTGCCACCATCCGGGGACGTGTGCAGTTCTTC.

Ten or more counts support this clonotype. Germline is not matched at one junction end, which may reflect a read error. The V and J genes are TRBV3-1 and TRBJ1-1; 7 bases fit TRBD1. Looked up from germline, CDR1 is LGHDT and CDR2 is YNNKEL (reference sequence). The CDR3 is 12 amino acids. The CDR3: CASSEDRDKTFF. CDR3 bases: TGTGCCAGCAGCGAAGACAGGGATAAGACTTTCTTT.

To note about this clonotype: A much larger clone differs from this one at a single base, so this may be a read error. The chain combines TRBV9 with TRBJ2-7; no clear D gene. Looked up from germline, CDR1 is SGDLS and CDR2 is YYNGEE. The germline V and J ends were trimmed by 0 bases and 2 bases, with 9 bases remaining between them. This CDR3 is built from 14 residues. CDR3 nucleotide sequence: TGTGCCAGCAGCGTAGACCTGGATCCCTACGAGCAGTACTTC. Encoded protein: CASSVDLDPYEQYF.

This clonotype was picked up many times. The rearrangement joins TRBV12-5 to TRBJ1-1; D is uncertain. Germline lookup yields CDR1 LGHNT and CDR2 FRNRAP. The CDR3 is 15 amino acids. Trimming cost V 0 bases and J 2 bases, with 10 bases left between them. CDR3 DNA sequence: TGTGCTAGTGGTTTGGTAATCGCGGCAAACACTGAAGCTTTCTTT. This sequence encodes CASGLVIAANTEAFF.